Shown below are 27 T cell receptor beta chains from a single sample sequenced in a study of cytomegalovirus exposure and HLA in healthy donors. With 60 Vbeta and 13 Jbeta primers, the PCR was carried out. Libraries were prepared by immunoSEQ multiplex PCR; TCRdb keeps only in-frame clonotypes and omits some of them. The sample has approximately 100,000 clones, about 83% seen once. Material for sequencing was PBMCs. The receptors stem from a man in his 60s in good health and CMV-seropositive.

This clone was recorded a few times. V and J are TRBV7-8 and TRBJ2-3; TRBD2 might be the D (7 bases). The CDR3 covers 16 residues. Germline values: CDR1 SGHVS, CDR2 FQNEAQ. The V and J ends lost 8 bases and 6 bases respectively, with 24 bases between them. In nucleotides, the CDR3 is TGTGCCAGCGGTAGTGAACGGGGGGCCCTCGGGGATACGCAGTATTTT. Translating it yields CASGSERGALGDTQYF.

This clone appeared a few times. CDR3 bases: TGTGCCAGCCGGGGACAGGGTGGCGAGCAGTACTTC. It specifies CASRGQGGEQYF. The genes are TRBV7-9 and TRBJ2-5; 9 bases agree with TRBD1. The last part of the DNA fits TRBJ2-7 better; the J call may be wrong. This CDR3 contains 12 residues. The V gene's germline CDR1 is SEHNR and CDR2 FQNEAQ (reference sequence).

This clone was detected a few times. The gene calls are TRBV9 and TRBJ1-1; 8 bases match TRBD1. Germline values: CDR1 SGDLS, CDR2 YYNGEE. Trimming removed 3 bases from V and 5 bases from J; junction bases left unmatched: 6. The CDR3 extends over 14 amino acids. The DNA of the CDR3 is TGTGCCAGCAGCGCGACAGGGGAAGTGACTGAAGCTTTCTTT. Translation: CASSATGEVTEAFF.

This sequence joins TRBV7-2 and TRBJ1-5; weak D call: TRBD1 (6 bases). CDR1 and CDR2 (germline): SGHTA, FQGNSA. The ends were cut back, 5 bases at V and 2 bases at J, with 19 bases in the middle. This CDR3 is built from 17 residues. The CDR3 sequence is CASSQRRGGAGNQPQHF. For the CDR3, the DNA is TGTGCCAGCAGCCAAAGGCGAGGGGGGGCCGGCAATCAGCCCCAGCATTTT.

The chain joins TRBV7-2 to TRBJ2-5; 7 bases agree with TRBD2. The V segment lost 3 bases and the J segment 7 bases; nucleotides outside the gene matches: 11. Per germline, CDR1 SGHTA and CDR2 FQGNSA. The CDR3 has 15 residues. Here the CDR3 reads CASSFGGTRGGTQYF. CDR3 DNA sequence: TGTGCCAGCAGCTTCGGGGGTACACGCGGGGGGACCCAGTACTTC. The complete variable domain, with remaining parts taken from reference TRBV7-2 and TRBJ2-5, reads GAGVSQSPSNKVTEKGKDVELRCDPISGHTALYWYRQSLGQGLEFLIYFQGNSAPDKSGLPSDRFSAERTGGSVSTLTIQRTQQEDSAVYLCASSFGGTRGGTQYFGPGTRLLVL.

V is TRBV28 and J is TRBJ2-3; 10 bases are shared with TRBD1. In germline, CDR1 is MDHEN, CDR2 SYDVKM. CDR3 length equals 15 residues. The trim removed 8 bases at V and 6 bases at J, leaving 11 bases unmatched. CDR3: CASSHSDRGYDTQYF. Here the CDR3 DNA reads TGTGCCAGCTCACACTCGGACAGGGGGTATGATACGCAGTATTTT.

This clone was counted between two and nine times. The chain recombines TRBV6-5 with TRBJ1-1, with 7 bases fitting TRBD1. The germline gives CDR1 MNHEY, CDR2 SVGAGI. V dropped 6 bases and J dropped 1; count of bases not matched to a gene: 5. The CDR3 contains 14 residues. The CDR3 DNA sequence: TGTGCCAGCAGAGCCGGGACAGCGAACACTGAAGCTTTCTTT. This translates into CASRAGTANTEAFF.

The rearrangement joins TRBV10-2 to TRBJ2-5; 14 bases align to TRBD2. There are 16 residues in the CDR3. CDR1 and CDR2 from the germline V gene are WSHSY and SAAADI. V lost 5 bases and J lost 3; bases outside the gene matches: 5. CDR3 sequence reads: CASSFRLAGGEETQYF. In DNA form, the CDR3 reads TGCGCCAGCAGTTTTAGACTAGCGGGGGGGGAAGAGACCCAGTACTTC.

J is TRBJ2-7 and V is TRBV6-6; TRBD1 is a possible D gene (6 bases). This CDR3 is built from 16 residues. Trimming left V 0 bases short and J 1 base short, with 13 bases between. CDR1 is MNHNY, CDR2 SVGAGI, per germline (reference sequence). The CDR3 DNA is TGTGCCAGCAGTTACTCGGTCACGGACAGATCCTACGAGCAGTACTTC. Its translation: CASSYSVTDRSYEQYF.

The J gene is TRBJ1-3, the V gene TRBV5-1; no clear D gene. Germline V gene data show CDR1 as SGHRS and CDR2 as YFSETQ. The CDR3 totals 15 residues. The V and J ends lost 3 bases and 0 bases respectively, with 10 bases between them. The CDR3 is CASSSTGDSGNTIYF. CDR3 sequence (DNA): TGCGCCAGCAGCTCAACCGGTGACTCTGGAAACACCATATATTTT.

This chain links TRBV7-2 with TRBJ2-7, with 7 bases fitting TRBD2. Germline values: CDR1 SGHTA, CDR2 FQGNSA. CDR3 size: 15 residues. V trimming: 1 base; J trimming: 2 bases; junction bases outside the gene matches: 5. The CDR3 DNA reads as TGTGCCAGCAGCTTAGGGGGGGGAGAAACCTACGAGCAGTACTTC. Protein product: CASSLGGGETYEQYF.

The chain uses TRBV15 and TRBJ2-7; D is perhaps TRBD2 (6 bases). Per germline, CDR1 LNHNV and CDR2 YYDKDF (reference sequence). Trimming cost V 9 bases and J 4 bases, with 16 bases left between them. This CDR3 has 13 residues. In nucleotides, the CDR3 is TGTGCCACAAAGGAGGGCTCGTCTTACGAGCAGTACTTC. Its protein product is CATKEGSSYEQYF.

V is TRBV28 and J is TRBJ1-2; D remains unclear. V was shortened by 5 bases and J by 4 bases, with 11 bases between the two germline ends. The CDR3 loop spans 13 amino acids. Germline V gene data show CDR1 as MDHEN and CDR2 as SYDVKM. CDR3 loop: CASSLDKSYGYTF. The CDR3 DNA is TGTGCCAGCAGTCTCGACAAGTCCTATGGCTACACCTTC.

This chain connects TRBV27 to TRBJ2-1; 8 bases align to TRBD1. Germline CDR1 reads MNHEY; CDR2 reads SMNVEV (reference sequence). With V trimmed by 2 bases and J by 0 bases, 0 bases remained unmatched. This CDR3 has 15 amino acids. The CDR3 protein is CASSLTGGSYNEQFF. For the CDR3, the DNA is TGTGCCAGCAGTTTAACAGGGGGCTCCTACAATGAGCAGTTCTTC.

This chain joins TRBV19 and TRBJ2-3; possibly TRBD2 for D (7 bases). The CDR3 covers 13 residues. Deletions cut 5 bases from V and 4 bases from J, with 10 bases between. Germline lookup yields CDR1 LNHDA and CDR2 SQIVND (reference sequence). CDR3 region: CASSAGASDTQYF. CDR3 DNA: TGTGCCAGTAGTGCGGGGGCCTCAGATACGCAGTATTTT.

The gene calls are TRBV28 and TRBJ2-5; D may be TRBD1 (7 bases). The end of the DNA aligns better with TRBJ2-7, so the J call may be wrong. CDR1 is MDHEN and CDR2 is SYDVKM in the germline V gene. This CDR3 spans 13 amino acids. CDR3 protein: CAISAGGSYEQYF. The DNA for the CDR3 is TGTGCCATTTCGGCAGGGGGGTCCTACGAGCAGTACTTC.

This clone has just one count. The chain recombines TRBV7-3 with TRBJ1-6; 11 nucleotides agree with TRBD1. With 4 bases clipped from V and 10 bases from J, the junction kept 6 bases outside the gene matches. Germline loops: CDR1 SGHTA, CDR2 FQGTGA. The CDR3 contains 15 residues. The CDR3: CASSWGGTGGSPLHF. CDR3 DNA: TGTGCCAGCAGCTGGGGAGGGACAGGGGGATCACCCCTCCACTTT.

The J gene is TRBJ1-5, the V gene TRBV19; TRBD1 matches at 11 bases. J was trimmed by 0 bases and V by 10 bases; bases with no gene match: 14. The CDR3 extends over 18 amino acids. Germline V lookup: CDR1 LNHDA, CDR2 SQIVND (reference sequence). This chain's CDR3 is CATKNTGTGGYSNQPQHF. In DNA form, the CDR3 reads TGTGCCACTAAGAATACCGGGACAGGGGGATATAGCAATCAGCCCCAGCATTTT.

The chain carries TRBV4-1 and TRBJ2-2; 9 bases agree with TRBD2. Germline assignment: CDR1 MGHRA and CDR2 YSYEKL. The CDR3 extends over 18 amino acids. The trim removed 0 bases at V and 0 bases at J, leaving 5 bases unmatched. CDR3 bases: TGCGCCAGCAGCCAAGATTTCCTAGCGGGGTCGAACACCGGGGAGCTGTTTTTT. It translates to CASSQDFLAGSNTGELFF.

J is TRBJ1-2 and V is TRBV18, with 9 bases identical to TRBD1. The CDR3 extends over 13 amino acids. J gave up 8 bases and V 5 bases, and 6 bases lay outside the gene matches. Germline loops: CDR1 KGHSH, CDR2 LQKENI. The CDR3 DNA reads as TGTGCCAGCTCATTCGGGACAGGGCTGGGCTACACCTTC. Translated, it gives CASSFGTGLGYTF.

This sequence joins TRBV11-2 and TRBJ1-4; D not resolved. Trimming removed 5 bases at V and 7 bases at J, with 14 bases between. Germline CDR1 SGHAT, CDR2 FQNNGV. CDR3 size: 14 residues. This chain's CDR3 is CASSLTRGSEKLFF. DNA for the CDR3: TGTGCCAGCAGCCTGACGCGGGGTAGTGAAAAACTGTTTTTT.

The CDR3 DNA is TGTGCCTCCGGGGACAGAGAATACGAGCAGTACTTC. Residues: CASGDREYEQYF. The chain combines TRBV30 with TRBJ2-7; 7 bases are shared with TRBD1. CDR3 size: 12 residues. Germline V gene sequence: CDR1 GTSNPN, CDR2 SVGIG (reference sequence). Trimming at V came to 7 bases and at J to 4 bases, leaving 7 bases not matched to a gene. Combining the CDR3 with reference TRBV30 and TRBJ2-7 gives the whole variable domain SQTIHQWPATLVQPVGSPLSLECTVEGTSNPNLYWYRQAAGRGLQLLFYSVGIGQISSEVPQNLSASRPQDRQFILSSKKLLLSDSGFYLCASGDREYEQYFGPGTRLTVT.

The chain recombines TRBV30 with TRBJ1-4; 9 bases map to TRBD1. The trim removed 0 bases at V and 9 bases at J, leaving 8 bases unmatched. This CDR3 comprises 15 residues. The germline CDR1 and CDR2 sequences are GTSNPN and SVGIG (reference sequence). CDR3 region: CAWSVSRGTGQKLFF. In DNA form, the CDR3 reads TGTGCCTGGAGTGTGTCAAGGGGGACAGGGCAAAAACTGTTTTTT.

The rearrangement links TRBV5-6 to TRBJ2-7, with a tentative D call TRBD2 (5 bases). Per the germline V gene, CDR1 is SGHDT and CDR2 is YYEEEE. V lost 4 bases, J lost 6 bases, and 20 bases lay in between. This CDR3 is 15 amino acids long. The CDR3 nucleotides are TGTGCCAGCAGCGGCAGTTTGGGGAGTCGGGTCGAGCAGTACTTC. This gives the protein CASSGSLGSRVEQYF.

The J gene is TRBJ1-2, the V gene TRBV28; D ambiguous. The CDR3 length is 12 residues. V shed 5 bases and J shed 6 bases, with 10 bases lying between them. Germline values: CDR1 MDHEN, CDR2 SYDVKM. The CDR3 sequence is CASSRPPDGYTF. As DNA, the CDR3 is TGTGCCAGCAGTCGCCCCCCGGATGGCTACACCTTC.

CDR3 sequence: CASSSGLYQEQYF. In DNA form, the CDR3 reads TGTGCCAGCAGCTCGGGACTCTATCAGGAGCAGTACTTC. This chain connects TRBV13 to TRBJ2-7; D is possibly TRBD2 (6 bases). This CDR3 has 13 residues. V was pared by 4 bases and J by 7 bases, with 14 bases between. The germline gives CDR1 PRHDT, CDR2 FYEKMQ (reference sequence). Complete variable domain (other parts from reference TRBV13 and TRBJ2-7): AAGVIQSPRHLIKEKRETATLKCYPIPRHDTVYWYQQGPGQDPQFLISFYEKMQSDKGSIPDRFSAQQFSDYHSELNMSSLELGDSALYFCASSSGLYQEQYFGPGTRLTVT.

DNA of the CDR3: TGTGCCATCAGTCCGGCTAGGGGGGGGTACAATGAGCAGTTCTTC. It translates to CAISPARGGYNEQFF. The V gene is TRBV10-3, the J gene TRBJ2-1, with D possibly being TRBD2 (7 bases). The CDR3 is made up of 15 amino acids. The germline V gene has CDR1 ENHRY and CDR2 SYGVKD. Trimming removed 5 bases from V and 4 bases from J, with 15 bases in between.